A selection of T cell receptor beta chains follows, all from one sample in a study of CD8 T cells in Susac syndrome. TCRdb ran MiXCR on the immunoSEQ multiplex PCR reads and lists one entry per CDR3 protein. This sample carries 95,000 to 150,000 distinct CDR3 sequences, nearly 96% of them seen once, and the ten largest clones take more than 0.12%. The specimen sequenced was CD4+ T cells from PBMCs. The origin of the receptors is a human donor with Susac syndrome. Both conserved end residues are part of each CDR3. D genes are given only for firm matches. The listing skips clone size in some rows; elsewhere it reads once, few, many or a size class.

cdr3_length	v_call	j_call	clone_size	d_call	cdr3_aa	cdr3_nt
14	TRBV5-4	TRBJ2-5	-	-	CASRRLDSQETQYF	TGTGCCAGCAGAAGGCTGGATTCCCAAGAGACCCAGTACTTC
11	TRBV28	TRBJ1-4	-	-	CASEFNEKLFF	TGTGCCAGCGAGTTTAATGAAAAACTGTTTTTT
16	TRBV4-2	TRBJ2-1	-	TRBD2	CASSQTSGRDGNEQFF	TGTGCCAGCAGCCAAACTAGCGGGAGGGACGGGAATGAGCAGTTCTTC
11	TRBV7-2	TRBJ2-7	once	-	CASSTDYDQYF	TGTGCCAGCAGCACCGACTACGACCAGTACTTC
15	TRBV7-8	TRBJ2-1	-	TRBD2	CASSFSGRENNEQFF	TGTGCCAGCAGCTTTTCGGGGCGGGAGAACAATGAGCAGTTCTTC
14	TRBV7-9	TRBJ2-3	-	-	CASSGRTSADTQYF	TGTGCCAGCAGCGGGCGGACCTCTGCGGATACGCAGTATTTT
17	TRBV5-4	TRBJ2-4	-	-	CASSLSRGEGAKNIQYF	TGTGCCAGCAGCTTGTCGCGAGGGGAAGGAGCCAAAAACATTCAGTACTTC
14	TRBV20-1	TRBJ2-7	-	-	CSAPSALKTYEQYF	TGCAGTGCACCCTCCGCATTGAAAACCTACGAGCAGTACTTC
18	TRBV20-1	TRBJ2-1	-	-	CSAIAPASPGTSHNEQFF	TGCAGTGCTATTGCCCCCGCCTCCCCGGGTACCTCCCACAATGAGCAGTTCTTC
14	TRBV29-1	TRBJ2-3	-	TRBD1	CSVQTGGSADTQYF	TGCAGCGTACAGACAGGGGGCAGCGCAGATACGCAGTATTTT
15	TRBV5-1	TRBJ1-1	-	-	CASSGPGRMNTEAFF	TGCGCCAGCAGCGGACCAGGGCGCATGAACACTGAAGCTTTCTTT
13	TRBV5-1	TRBJ1-1	-	-	CASSFGLDTEAFF	TGCGCCAGCAGCTTTGGTTTGGACACCGAAGCTTTCTTT
14	TRBV20-1	TRBJ1-1	-	TRBD1	CSATRTGGRTEAFF	TGCAGTGCAACAAGAACAGGGGGCCGCACTGAAGCTTTCTTT
14	TRBV2	TRBJ1-2	-	-	CASKGSGGDYGYTF	TGTGCCAGCAAGGGGAGTGGAGGGGACTATGGCTACACCTTC
14	TRBV3-1	TRBJ2-5	-	-	CASSQVARGETQYF	TGTGCCAGCAGCCAAGTTGCAAGGGGAGAGACCCAGTACTTC
12	TRBV28	TRBJ1-5	-	-	CASRGGNQPQHF	TGTGCCAGCAGGGGTGGCAATCAGCCCCAGCATTTT
16	TRBV6-5	TRBJ2-7	-	TRBD2	CASSSRTSGSSGEQYF	TGTGCCAGCAGTTCCCGGACTAGCGGGAGTTCCGGCGAGCAGTACTTC
14	TRBV18	TRBJ2-7	-	TRBD1	CASSTTGDSYEQYF	TGTGCCAGCTCGACGACAGGGGACTCCTACGAGCAGTACTTC
14	TRBV29-1	TRBJ1-4	-	-	CSVGYTRVSEKLFF	TGCAGCGTTGGCTATACCAGGGTCAGTGAAAAACTGTTTTTT
13	TRBV2	TRBJ2-7	-	-	CASSDRESDEQYF	TGTGCCAGCAGTGATCGGGAAAGTGATGAGCAGTACTTC
13	TRBV20-1	TRBJ1-5	-	TRBD1	CSAGGTANQPQHF	TGCAGTGCTGGGGGGACAGCAAATCAGCCCCAGCATTTT
13	TRBV3-1	TRBJ2-7	-	TRBD1	CASRLQGAVEQYF	TGTGCCAGCAGGCTACAGGGGGCGGTCGAGCAGTACTTC
14	TRBV20-1	TRBJ2-5	-	-	CSARDEGAGETQYF	TGCAGTGCTAGAGATGAGGGCGCCGGAGAGACCCAGTACTTC
15	TRBV3-1	TRBJ2-7	-	TRBD2	CASSPVVAGPYEQYF	TGTGCCAGCAGCCCGGTGGTAGCGGGTCCCTACGAGCAGTACTTC
16	TRBV9	TRBJ2-5	-	TRBD2	CASSPGVAGGQETQYF	TGTGCCAGCAGCCCGGGCGTAGCGGGAGGGCAAGAGACCCAGTACTTC
12	TRBV29-1	TRBJ1-1	few	-	CSGRDLNTEAFF	TGCAGCGGACGGGATTTGAACACTGAAGCTTTCTTT
15	TRBV12-3/TRBV12-4	TRBJ2-3	-	-	CASSPPGVPSDTQYF	TGTGCCAGCAGTCCTCCGGGAGTTCCATCAGATACGCAGTATTTT
12	TRBV6-1	TRBJ2-7	-	-	CATQTGKAEQYF	TGTGCCACCCAAACAGGGAAGGCCGAGCAGTACTTC
12	TRBV24-1	TRBJ2-1	-	-	CATKGGGNEQFF	TGTGCCACTAAGGGGGGGGGAAATGAGCAGTTCTTC
12	TRBV10-3	TRBJ2-7	-	-	CAISGSRGEQYF	TGTGCCATCAGTGGTTCACGTGGCGAGCAGTACTTC
14	TRBV12-3/TRBV12-4	TRBJ2-3	-	TRBD2	CASFTGGATDTQYF	TGTGCCAGCTTCACCGGGGGGGCGACGGATACGCAGTATTTT
13	TRBV29-1	TRBJ1-1	-	TRBD1	CSVGGQMNTEAFF	TGCAGCGTGGGGGGACAGATGAACACTGAAGCTTTCTTT